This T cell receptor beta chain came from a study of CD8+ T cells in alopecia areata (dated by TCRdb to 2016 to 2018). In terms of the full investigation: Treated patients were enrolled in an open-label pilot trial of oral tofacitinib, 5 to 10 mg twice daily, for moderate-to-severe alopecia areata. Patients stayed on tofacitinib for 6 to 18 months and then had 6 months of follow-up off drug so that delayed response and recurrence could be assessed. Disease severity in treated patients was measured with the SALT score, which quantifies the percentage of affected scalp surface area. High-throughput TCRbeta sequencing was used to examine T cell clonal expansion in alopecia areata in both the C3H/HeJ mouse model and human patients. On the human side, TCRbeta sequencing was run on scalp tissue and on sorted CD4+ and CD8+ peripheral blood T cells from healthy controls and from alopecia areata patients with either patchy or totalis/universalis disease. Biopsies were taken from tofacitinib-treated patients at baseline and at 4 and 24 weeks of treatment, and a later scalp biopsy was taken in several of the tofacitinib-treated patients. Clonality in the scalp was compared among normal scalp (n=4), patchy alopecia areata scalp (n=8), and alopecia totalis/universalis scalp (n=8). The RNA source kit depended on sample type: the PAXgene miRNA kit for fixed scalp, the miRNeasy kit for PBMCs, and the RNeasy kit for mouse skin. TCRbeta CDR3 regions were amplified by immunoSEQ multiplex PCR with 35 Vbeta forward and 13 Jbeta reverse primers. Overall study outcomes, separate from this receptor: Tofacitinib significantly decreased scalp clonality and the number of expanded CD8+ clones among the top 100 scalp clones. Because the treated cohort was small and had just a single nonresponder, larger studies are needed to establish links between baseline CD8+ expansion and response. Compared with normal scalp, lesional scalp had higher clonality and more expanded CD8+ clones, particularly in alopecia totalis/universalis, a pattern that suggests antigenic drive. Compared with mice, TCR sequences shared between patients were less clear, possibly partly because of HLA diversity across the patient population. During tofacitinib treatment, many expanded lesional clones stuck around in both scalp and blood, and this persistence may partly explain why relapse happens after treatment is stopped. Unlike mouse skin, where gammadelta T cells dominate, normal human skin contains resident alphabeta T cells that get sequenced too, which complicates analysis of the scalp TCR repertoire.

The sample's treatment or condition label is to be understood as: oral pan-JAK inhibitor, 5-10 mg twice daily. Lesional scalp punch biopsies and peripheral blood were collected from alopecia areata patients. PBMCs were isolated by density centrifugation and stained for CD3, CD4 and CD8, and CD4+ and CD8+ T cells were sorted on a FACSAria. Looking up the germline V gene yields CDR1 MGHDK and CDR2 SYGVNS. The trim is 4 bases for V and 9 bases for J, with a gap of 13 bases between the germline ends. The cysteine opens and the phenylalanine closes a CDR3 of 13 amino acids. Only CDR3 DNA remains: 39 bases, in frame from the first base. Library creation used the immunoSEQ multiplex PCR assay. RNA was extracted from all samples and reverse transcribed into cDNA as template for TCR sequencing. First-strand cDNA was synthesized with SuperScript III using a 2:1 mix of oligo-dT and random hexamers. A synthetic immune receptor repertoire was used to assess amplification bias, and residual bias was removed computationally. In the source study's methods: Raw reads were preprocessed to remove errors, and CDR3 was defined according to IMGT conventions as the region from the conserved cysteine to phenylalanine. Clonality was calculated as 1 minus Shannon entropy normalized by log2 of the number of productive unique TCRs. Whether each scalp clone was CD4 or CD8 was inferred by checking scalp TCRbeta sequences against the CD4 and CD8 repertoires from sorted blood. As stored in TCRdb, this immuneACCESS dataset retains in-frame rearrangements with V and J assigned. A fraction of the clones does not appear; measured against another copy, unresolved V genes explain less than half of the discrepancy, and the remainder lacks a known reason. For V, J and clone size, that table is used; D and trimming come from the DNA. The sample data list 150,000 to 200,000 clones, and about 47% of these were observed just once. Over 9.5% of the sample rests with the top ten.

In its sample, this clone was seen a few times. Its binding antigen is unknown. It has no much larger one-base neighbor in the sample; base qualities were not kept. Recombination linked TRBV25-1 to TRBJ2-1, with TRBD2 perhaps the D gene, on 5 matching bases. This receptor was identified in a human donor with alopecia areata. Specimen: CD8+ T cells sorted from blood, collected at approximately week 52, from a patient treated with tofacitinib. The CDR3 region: CASSGKLGLEQFF. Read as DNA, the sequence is TGTGCCAGCAGTGGCAAACTAGGCCTTGAGCAGTTCTTC.